This entry lists 8 T cell receptor beta chains sequenced from one sample in a study of T cell responses to AZD1222 COVID-19 vaccine listed by TCRdb under 2021. The sample's time point label, decoded: baseline before first vaccination. Libraries were prepared through the immunoSEQ multiplex PCR assay. Entries here come from immuneACCESS through TCRdb and include only in-frame sequences with V and J called. Some clones fail to appear in such tables; in the studies checked, an unresolved V gene covers under half of the shortfall, and the cause of the remainder is unknown. The sample has approximately 180,000 clones on record, 88% of them singletons. The ten largest account for around 8% of the sample. The sequenced sample was peripheral blood, obtained on day 0 of AZD1222 vaccination. These receptors all stem from an adult in good health.

Here the CDR3 reads CASSPGTQNTGELFF. The CDR3 bases are TGTGCCAGCAGCCCGGGGACGCAGAACACCGGGGAGCTGTTTTTT. V is TRBV5-4 and J is TRBJ2-2, with D perhaps being TRBD1 or TRBD2 (5 bases each). Germline V lookup: CDR1 SGHNT, CDR2 YYREEE (reference sequence). The CDR3 loop spans 15 amino acids. V gave up 4 bases and J gave up 1 base, with 11 bases separating them.

The gene calls are TRBV24-1 and TRBJ2-1; the D gene is possibly TRBD2 (6 bases). Germline lookup yields CDR1 KGHDR and CDR2 SFDVKD. The V gene lost 5 bases and the J gene lost 7 bases, with 8 bases spanning the gap. This CDR3 spans 12 amino acids. CDR3 sequence reads: CATSARGNEQFF. The CDR3 DNA is TGTGCCACCAGTGCCCGGGGGAATGAGCAGTTCTTC.

This rearrangement joins TRBV12-3 or TRBV12-4 to TRBJ2-3, with D tentatively TRBD1 (6 bases). CDR3 length: 13 amino acids. Trimming pared 0 bases from V and 6 bases from J, leaving 7 bases between. CDR3 region: CASSLAGADTQYF. The CDR3 DNA reads as TGTGCCAGCAGTTTAGCGGGGGCGGATACGCAGTATTTT.

The chain combines TRBV6-5 with TRBJ2-3; D possibly corresponds to TRBD1 (5 bases). V lost 6 bases and J lost 3, with 10 bases in between. This CDR3 is 13 amino acids long. Germline V gives CDR1 MNHEY, CDR2 SVGAGI. The DNA for the CDR3 is TGTGCCAGCAGCTTAGGGGCGACAGATACGCAGTATTTT. It yields the protein CASSLGATDTQYF.

V is TRBV7-2 and J is TRBJ2-7; TRBD2 agrees at 10 bases. The CDR3 totals 16 residues. Germline values: CDR1 SGHTA, CDR2 FQGNSA. V lost 0 bases and J lost 2; bases outside the gene matches: 4. The DNA for the CDR3 is TGTGCCAGCAGCTTAGCTCCAGCGGGGGGGACCTACGAGCAGTACTTC. It codes for CASSLAPAGGTYEQYF.

The CDR3 sequence is CASSLRGRPYEQYF. The CDR3 coding sequence is TGTGCCAGCAGCTTACGGGGGAGACCCTACGAGCAGTACTTC. The V gene is TRBV13, the J gene TRBJ2-7; D may be TRBD2 (6 bases). In germline, CDR1 is PRHDT, CDR2 FYEKMQ (reference sequence). The CDR3 covers 14 residues. Trimming cost V 2 bases and J 2 bases, with 10 bases left between them. The entire variable domain, with the rest obtained from reference TRBV13 and TRBJ2-7, is as follows: AAGVIQSPRHLIKEKRETATLKCYPIPRHDTVYWYQQGPGQDPQFLISFYEKMQSDKGSIPDRFSAQQFSDYHSELNMSSLELGDSALYFCASSLRGRPYEQYFGPGTRLTVT.

The V and J genes are TRBV28 and TRBJ2-7; D may be TRBD1 (6 bases). V shed 8 bases and J shed 0 bases, with 17 bases lying between them. The germline gives CDR1 MDHEN, CDR2 SYDVKM. The CDR3 is 15 amino acids. Here the CDR3 DNA reads TGTGCCAGCCCCCCAACAGGGTTCAGCTCCTACGAGCAGTACTTC. This translates into CASPPTGFSSYEQYF.

The chain combines TRBV6-5 with TRBJ2-3; perhaps TRBD1 as D (5 bases). CDR3 length equals 12 residues. The V end was cut by 5 bases, the J end by 10 bases, with 13 bases between. CDR1 is MNHEY and CDR2 is SVGAGI in the germline V gene. The CDR3 nucleotides are TGTGCCAGCAGTCGTCAGGGTTGGTCGCAGTATTTT. This gives the protein CASSRQGWSQYF.